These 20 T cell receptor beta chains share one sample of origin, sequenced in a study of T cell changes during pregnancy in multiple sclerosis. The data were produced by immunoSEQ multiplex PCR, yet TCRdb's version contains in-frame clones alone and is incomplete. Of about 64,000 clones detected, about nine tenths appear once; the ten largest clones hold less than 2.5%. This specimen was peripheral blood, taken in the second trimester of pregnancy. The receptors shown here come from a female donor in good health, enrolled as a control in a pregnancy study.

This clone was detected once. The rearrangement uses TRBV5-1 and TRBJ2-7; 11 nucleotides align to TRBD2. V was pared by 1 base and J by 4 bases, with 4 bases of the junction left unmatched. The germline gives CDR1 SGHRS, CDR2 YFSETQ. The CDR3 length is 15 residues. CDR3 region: CASSLTSGGPYEQYF. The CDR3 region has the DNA TGCGCCAGCAGCTTGACTAGCGGGGGCCCGTACGAGCAGTACTTC.

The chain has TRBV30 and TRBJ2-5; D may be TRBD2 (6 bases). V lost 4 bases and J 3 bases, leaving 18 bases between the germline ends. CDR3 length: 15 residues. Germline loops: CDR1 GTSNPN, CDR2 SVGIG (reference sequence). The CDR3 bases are TGTGCCTGGACCACCGGGACTGTACTTGAAGAGACCCAGTACTTC. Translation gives CAWTTGTVLEETQYF.

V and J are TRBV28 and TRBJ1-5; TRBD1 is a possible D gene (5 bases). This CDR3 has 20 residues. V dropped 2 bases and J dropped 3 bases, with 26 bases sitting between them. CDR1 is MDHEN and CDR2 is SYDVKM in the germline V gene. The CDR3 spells CASSLRWRGGTENYNQPQHF. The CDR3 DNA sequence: TGTGCCAGCAGTTTAAGATGGCGGGGGGGGACGGAAAACTACAATCAGCCCCAGCATTTT.

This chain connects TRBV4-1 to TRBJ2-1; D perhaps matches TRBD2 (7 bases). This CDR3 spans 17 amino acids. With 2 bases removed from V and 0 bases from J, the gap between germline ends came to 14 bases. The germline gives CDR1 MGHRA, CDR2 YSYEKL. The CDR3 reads CASSQLLGGRSYNEQFF. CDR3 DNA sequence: TGCGCCAGCAGCCAACTTCTCGGGGGGCGCTCCTACAATGAGCAGTTCTTC.

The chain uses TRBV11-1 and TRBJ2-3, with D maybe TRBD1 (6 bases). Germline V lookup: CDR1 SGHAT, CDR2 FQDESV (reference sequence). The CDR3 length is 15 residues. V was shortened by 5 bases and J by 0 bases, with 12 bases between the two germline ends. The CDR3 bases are TGTGCCAGCAGCCACCGGGACACCAGCACAGATACGCAGTATTTT. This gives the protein CASSHRDTSTDTQYF.

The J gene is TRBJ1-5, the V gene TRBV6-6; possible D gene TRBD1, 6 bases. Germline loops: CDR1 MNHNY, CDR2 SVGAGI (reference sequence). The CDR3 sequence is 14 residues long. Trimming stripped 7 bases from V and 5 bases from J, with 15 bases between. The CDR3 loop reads CASNLGQLHQPQHF. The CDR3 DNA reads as TGTGCCAGCAACCTCGGACAGCTCCATCAGCCCCAGCATTTT.

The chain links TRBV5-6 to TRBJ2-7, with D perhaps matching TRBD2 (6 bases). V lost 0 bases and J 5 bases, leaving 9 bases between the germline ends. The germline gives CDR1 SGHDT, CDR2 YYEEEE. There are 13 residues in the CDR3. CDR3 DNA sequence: TGTGCCAGCAGCTTGGGGGGAGGTGACGAGCAGTACTTC. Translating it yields CASSLGGGDEQYF.

CDR3: CASSITGVLEDEQFF. The CDR3 nucleotides read TGTGCCAGTAGTATAACAGGGGTCCTCGAAGATGAGCAGTTCTTC. The chain joins TRBV19 to TRBJ2-1; 7 positions agree with TRBD1. Germline V gives CDR1 LNHDA, CDR2 SQIVND (reference sequence). This CDR3 spans 15 amino acids. V shed 2 bases and J 8 bases; nucleotides not matched to a gene: 9.

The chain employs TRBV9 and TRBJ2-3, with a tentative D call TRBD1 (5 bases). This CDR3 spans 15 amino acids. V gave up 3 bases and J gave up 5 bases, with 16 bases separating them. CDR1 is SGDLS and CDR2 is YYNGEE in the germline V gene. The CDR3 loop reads CASSAARTSGDTQYF. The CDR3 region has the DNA TGTGCCAGCAGCGCGGCTCGGACATCAGGAGATACGCAGTATTTT. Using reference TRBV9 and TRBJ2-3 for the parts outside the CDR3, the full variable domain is DSGVTQTPKHLITATGQRVTLRCSPRSGDLSVYWYQQSLDQGLQFLIQYYNGEERAKGNILERFSAQQFPDLHSELNLSSLELGDSALYFCASSAARTSGDTQYFGPGTRLTVL.

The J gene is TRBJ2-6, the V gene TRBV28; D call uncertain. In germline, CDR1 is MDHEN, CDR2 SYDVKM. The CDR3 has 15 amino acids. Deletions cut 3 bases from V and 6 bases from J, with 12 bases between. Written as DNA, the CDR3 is TGTGCCAGCAGTTTTGGGCTACTGGAGGCCAACGTCCTGACTTTC. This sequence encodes CASSFGLLEANVLTF. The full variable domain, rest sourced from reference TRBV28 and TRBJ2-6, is DVKVTQSSRYLVKRTGEKVFLECVQDMDHENMFWYRQDPGLGLRLIYFSYDVKMKEKGDIPEGYSVSREKKERFSLILESASTNQTSMYLCASSFGLLEANVLTFGAGSRLTVL.

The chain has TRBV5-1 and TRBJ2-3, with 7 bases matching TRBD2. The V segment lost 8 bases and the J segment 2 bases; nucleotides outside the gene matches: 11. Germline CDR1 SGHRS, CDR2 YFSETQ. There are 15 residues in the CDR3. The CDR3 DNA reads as TGCGCCAGTGGGGGGGGTAGCGGAATCACAGATACGCAGTATTTT. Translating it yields CASGGGSGITDTQYF.

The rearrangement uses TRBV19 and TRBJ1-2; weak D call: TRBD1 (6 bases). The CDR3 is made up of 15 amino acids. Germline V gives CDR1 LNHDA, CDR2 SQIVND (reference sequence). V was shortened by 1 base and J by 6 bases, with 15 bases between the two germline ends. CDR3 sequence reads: CASSIGRGNPHGYTF. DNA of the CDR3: TGTGCCAGTAGTATAGGCAGGGGAAATCCCCATGGCTACACCTTC.

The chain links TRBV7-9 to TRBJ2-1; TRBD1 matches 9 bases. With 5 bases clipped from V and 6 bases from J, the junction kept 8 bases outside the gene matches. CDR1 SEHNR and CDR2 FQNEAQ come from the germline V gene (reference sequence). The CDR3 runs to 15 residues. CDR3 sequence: CASSPPGTGSNEQFF. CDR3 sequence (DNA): TGTGCCAGCAGCCCACCCGGGACAGGGAGCAATGAGCAGTTCTTC.

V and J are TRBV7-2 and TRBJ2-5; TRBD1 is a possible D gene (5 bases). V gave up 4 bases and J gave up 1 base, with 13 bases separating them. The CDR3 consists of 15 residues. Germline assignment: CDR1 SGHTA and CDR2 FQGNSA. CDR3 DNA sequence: TGTGCCAGCAGCTCCGGACATAAAGGCCAAGAGACCCAGTACTTC. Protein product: CASSSGHKGQETQYF.

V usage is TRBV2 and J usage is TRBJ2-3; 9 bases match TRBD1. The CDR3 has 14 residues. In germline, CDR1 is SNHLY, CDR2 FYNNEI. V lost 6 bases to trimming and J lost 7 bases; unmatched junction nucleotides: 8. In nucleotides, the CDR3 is TGTGCCAGCAGCGGACAGGGGAGGGGTAATACGCAGTATTTT. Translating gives CASSGQGRGNTQYF.

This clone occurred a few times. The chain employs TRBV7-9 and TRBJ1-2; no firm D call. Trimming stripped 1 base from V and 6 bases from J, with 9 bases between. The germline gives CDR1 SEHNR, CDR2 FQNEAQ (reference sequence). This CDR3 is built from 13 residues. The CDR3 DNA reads TGTGCCAGCAGCTTAGAGTGGGAGGATGGCTACACCTTC. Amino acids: CASSLEWEDGYTF.

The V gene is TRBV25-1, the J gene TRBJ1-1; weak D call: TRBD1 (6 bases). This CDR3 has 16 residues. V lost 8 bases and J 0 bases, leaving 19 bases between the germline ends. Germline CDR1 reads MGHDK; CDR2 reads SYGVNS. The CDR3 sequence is CASASSYRDLNTEAFF. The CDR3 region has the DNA TGTGCCAGCGCATCTTCTTACAGGGACCTGAACACTGAAGCTTTCTTT.

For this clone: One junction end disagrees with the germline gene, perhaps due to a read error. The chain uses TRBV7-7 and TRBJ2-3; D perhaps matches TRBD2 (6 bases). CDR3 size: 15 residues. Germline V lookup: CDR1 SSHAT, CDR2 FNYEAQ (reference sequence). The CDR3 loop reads CASSLGAGHSDTQYF. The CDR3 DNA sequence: TGTGCTAGCAGCTTAGGAGCGGGCCATTCGGATACGCAGTATTTT.

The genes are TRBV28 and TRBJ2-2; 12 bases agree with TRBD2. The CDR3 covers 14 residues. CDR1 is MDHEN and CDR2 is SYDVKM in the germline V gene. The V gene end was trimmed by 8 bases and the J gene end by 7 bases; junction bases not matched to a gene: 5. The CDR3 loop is CASDRLAGVGELFF. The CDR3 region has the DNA TGTGCCAGCGATCGACTAGCGGGAGTCGGGGAGCTGTTTTTT.

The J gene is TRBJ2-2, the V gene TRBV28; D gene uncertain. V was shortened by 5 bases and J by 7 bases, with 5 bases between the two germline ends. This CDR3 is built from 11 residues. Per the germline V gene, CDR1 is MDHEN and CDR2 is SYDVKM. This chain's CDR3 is CASSTYGELFF. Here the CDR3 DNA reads TGTGCCAGCAGTACCTACGGGGAGCTGTTTTTT.